This record looks at one TCR beta chain sequence and its context. The data were obtained in a study of cytomegalovirus exposure and HLA in healthy donors. V was cut by 5 bases and J by 3 bases, with 13 bases left in between. The V gene's germline CDR1 is MNHEY and CDR2 SMNVEV (reference sequence). This CDR3 spans 14 amino acids. Primers for the PCR totalled 60 Vbeta and 13 Jbeta. The data were produced by immunoSEQ multiplex PCR, yet TCRdb's version contains in-frame clones alone and is incomplete. The data hold 150,000 to 200,000 clones, with 84% observed a single time. The rearrangement links TRBV27 to TRBJ1-1, with D maybe TRBD1 (5 bases). The source of this sequence is a boy aged 5-17 years in good health and CMV-seronegative. Sequencing input: PBMCs. CDR3 nucleotides: TGTGCCAGCAGTCCATGGGGGGAGGACACTGAAGCTTTCTTT. Protein: CASSPWGEDTEAFF.